The 26 T cell receptor beta chains given below trace back to one sample, sequenced in a study of cytomegalovirus exposure and HLA in healthy donors. With 60 Vbeta and 13 Jbeta primers, the PCR was carried out. Sequenced by immunoSEQ multiplex PCR; TCRdb stores in-frame clones only, minus some. The data contain about 170,000 clones, around 73% of them singletons. What was sequenced was PBMCs. These receptors originate from a woman between 18 and 29 years old in good health and CMV-seropositive.

V usage is TRBV4-1 and J usage is TRBJ1-2; D gene unclear. The CDR3 totals 17 residues. Trimming left V 0 bases short and J 5 bases short, with 19 bases between. CDR1 and CDR2 (germline): MGHRA, YSYEKL. The CDR3 here is CASSQESRLEGGYGYTF. Written as DNA, the CDR3 is TGCGCCAGCAGCCAAGAATCCCGACTTGAGGGTGGGTATGGCTACACCTTC.

CDR3 residues: CASSGLRGAGDTQYF. CDR3 nucleotide sequence: TGTGCCAGCAGTGGTTTACGCGGGGCCGGAGATACGCAGTATTTT. J is TRBJ2-3 and V is TRBV2, with TRBD2 as a possible D gene (6 bases). Per the germline V gene, CDR1 is SNHLY and CDR2 is FYNNEI. Trimming took 4 bases from V and 5 from J, leaving 16 bases between them. The CDR3 loop spans 15 amino acids.

V usage is TRBV19 and J usage is TRBJ1-6; D unresolved. The germline CDR1 and CDR2 sequences are LNHDA and SQIVND (reference sequence). Trimming stripped 7 bases from V and 7 bases from J, with 14 bases between. CDR3 length: 14 amino acids. CDR3 DNA: TGTGCCAGTAATAATTGGCGCGGGAATTCACCCCTCCACTTT. Its translation is CASNNWRGNSPLHF.

The chain employs TRBV7-3 and TRBJ2-3, with 10 bases fitting TRBD1. CDR3 length: 13 amino acids. Looked up from germline, CDR1 is SGHTA and CDR2 is FQGTGA. After removal of 5 bases from V and 10 bases from J, the junction contained 6 bases not matched to a gene. The CDR3 coding sequence is TGTGCCAGCAGCCCCGGACAGGGGGAATCGCAGTATTTT. Its translation is CASSPGQGESQYF.

This chain joins TRBV5-1 and TRBJ1-1; possibly TRBD1 for D (6 bases). The length of the CDR3 is 15 residues. Germline V gene sequence: CDR1 SGHRS, CDR2 YFSETQ. Trimming cost V 4 bases and J 2 bases, with 15 bases left between them. The DNA of the CDR3 is TGCGCCAGCAGCGGGGGCTGGACCCTAAACACTGAAGCTTTCTTT. This translates into CASSGGWTLNTEAFF. Full variable domain (outside the CDR3, taken from reference TRBV5-1 and TRBJ1-1): KAGVTQTPRYLIKTRGQQVTLSCSPISGHRSVSWYQQTPGQGLQFLFEYFSETQRNKGNFPGRFSGRQFSNSRSEMNVSTLELGDSALYLCASSGGWTLNTEAFFGQGTRLTVV.

V gene TRBV6-5 combines with J gene TRBJ1-2; 7 nucleotides agree with TRBD1. The germline V gene encodes CDR1 MNHEY and CDR2 SVGAGI. J lost 5 bases, V lost 2 bases, and 2 bases had no gene match. The CDR3 extends over 13 amino acids. CDR3 DNA sequence: TGTGCCAGCAGTTACCTCAGGGGGTATGGCTACACCTTC. Translation: CASSYLRGYGYTF.

The chain has TRBV7-9 and TRBJ2-7; 10 bases match TRBD1. The CDR3 has 15 amino acids. CDR1 and CDR2 (germline): SEHNR, FQNEAQ (reference sequence). The junction had 8 bases not matched to a gene; V was cut back by 5 bases and J by 4 bases. CDR3 nucleotide sequence: TGTGCCAGCAGCACGGACAGGGGGATAGCATACGAGCAGTACTTC. Its translation: CASSTDRGIAYEQYF. Looking up the rest from reference TRBV7-9 and TRBJ2-7 gives the full variable domain: DTGVSQNPRHKITKRGQNVTFRCDPISEHNRLYWYRQTLGQGPEFLTYFQNEAQLEKSRLLSDRFSAERPKGSFSTLEIQRTEQGDSAMYLCASSTDRGIAYEQYFGPGTRLTVT.

This clone was observed a handful of times. This chain joins TRBV7-2 and TRBJ2-2; D perhaps matches TRBD2 (5 bases). The CDR3 loop spans 15 amino acids. Germline values: CDR1 SGHTA, CDR2 FQGNSA. The ends were cut back, 7 bases at V and 8 bases at J, with 20 bases in the middle. CDR3: CASNFFGKALGELFF. As DNA, the CDR3 is TGTGCCAGCAACTTTTTCGGGAAGGCTCTTGGGGAGCTGTTTTTT.

The rearrangement links TRBV27 to TRBJ2-7; 10 positions match TRBD2. This CDR3 is 14 amino acids long. CDR1 and CDR2 (germline): MNHEY, SMNVEV (reference sequence). The V segment lost 6 bases and the J segment 6 bases; nucleotides outside the gene matches: 8. Here the CDR3 DNA reads TGTGCCAGCAGCCCCCAGCGGGGGGGCGTCGAGCAGTACTTC. It yields the protein CASSPQRGGVEQYF.

The CDR3 DNA sequence: TGTGCCAGCAGCTTAGGAGCGGGGGCTACAGATACGCAGTATTTT. Residues: CASSLGAGATDTQYF. V and J are TRBV7-3 and TRBJ2-3; TRBD2 agrees at 8 bases. V dropped 2 bases and J dropped 3; count of bases not matched to a gene: 4. The CDR3 is made up of 15 amino acids. The V gene's germline CDR1 is SGHTA and CDR2 FQGTGA.

The chain uses TRBV5-8 and TRBJ1-6; TRBD1 matches at 10 bases. Germline CDR1 and CDR2: SGHTS and YDEGEE. CDR3 size: 15 residues. Losses at the gene ends were 4 bases for V and 7 bases for J; bases not matched to a gene: 5. This CDR3 reads CASSPGQGLNSPLHF. CDR3 nucleotide sequence: TGTGCCAGCAGCCCGGGACAGGGGTTAAATTCACCCCTCCACTTT.

This clone turned up a few times. J is TRBJ2-7 and V is TRBV15; 8 bases are a match to TRBD2. Germline V gives CDR1 LNHNV, CDR2 YYDKDF (reference sequence). The CDR3 contains 15 residues. V gave up 0 bases and J gave up 4 bases; unmatched junction bases: 5. CDR3 sequence (DNA): TGTGCCACCAGCAGAGATCGGGCGGGGGGTTACGAGCAGTACTTC. Translation gives CATSRDRAGGYEQYF.

This clone has only a few counts. The gene calls are TRBV6-4 and TRBJ2-1; 9 nucleotides agree with TRBD2. Germline values: CDR1 MRHNA, CDR2 SNTAGT. V was clipped by 3 bases and J by 8 bases; unmatched bases: 5. There are 14 residues in the CDR3. The CDR3 region has the DNA TGTGCCAGCAGTGAGCGGGGGGGCCAAGATGAGCAGTTCTTC. Amino acids: CASSERGGQDEQFF.

This sequence joins TRBV7-2 and TRBJ2-1; 10 bases are a match to TRBD2. The CDR3 contains 19 residues. V gave up 1 base and J gave up 6 bases; unmatched junction bases: 15. CDR1 SGHTA and CDR2 FQGNSA come from the germline V gene. The CDR3: CASSLGPLGLAGDLNEQFF. In DNA form, the CDR3 reads TGTGCCAGCAGCTTAGGCCCCTTGGGGCTAGCGGGGGACCTCAATGAGCAGTTCTTC. Variable domain in full (rest from reference TRBV7-2 and TRBJ2-1): GAGVSQSPSNKVTEKGKDVELRCDPISGHTALYWYRQSLGQGLEFLIYFQGNSAPDKSGLPSDRFSAERTGGSVSTLTIQRTQQEDSAVYLCASSLGPLGLAGDLNEQFFGPGTRLTVL.

The chain recombines TRBV6-5 with TRBJ2-7; 12 bases are shared with TRBD1. This CDR3 is 15 amino acids long. V gave up 6 bases and J gave up 5 bases; unmatched junction bases: 8. Germline values: CDR1 MNHEY, CDR2 SVGAGI. The CDR3 nucleotides read TGTGCCAGCAGCCTCCGGGACAGGGGGCGGGACGAGCAGTACTTC. Encoded protein: CASSLRDRGRDEQYF.

The chain has TRBV5-4 and TRBJ1-1, with 7 bases fitting TRBD1. Looked up from germline, CDR1 is SGHNT and CDR2 is YYREEE (reference sequence). The CDR3 covers 16 residues. The junction had 9 bases not matched to a gene; V was cut back by 3 bases and J by 1 base. The DNA of the CDR3 is TGTGCCAGCAGCTCCTTATTAGGGGGCTGGAACACTGAAGCTTTCTTT. This translates into CASSSLLGGWNTEAFF.

The V and J genes are TRBV4-1 and TRBJ1-5; no definite D call. The germline V gene encodes CDR1 MGHRA and CDR2 YSYEKL. Trimming left V 2 bases short and J 7 bases short, with 12 bases between. The CDR3 covers 14 residues. The CDR3 DNA reads TGCGCCAGCAGCCAAACGGTTTTGGGCCAGCCCCAGCATTTT. Translated, it gives CASSQTVLGQPQHF.

The chain is built from TRBV27 and TRBJ2-2; the D is unclear. The germline CDR1 and CDR2 sequences are MNHEY and SMNVEV (reference sequence). The CDR3 consists of 13 residues. Trimming took 3 bases from V and 1 from J, leaving 3 bases between them. CDR3 residues: CASSLRNTGELFF. The CDR3 DNA sequence: TGTGCCAGCAGTTTGCGGAACACCGGGGAGCTGTTTTTT.

The chain has TRBV7-9 and TRBJ1-2, with 7 bases matching TRBD1. The CDR3 has 19 amino acids. Germline values: CDR1 SEHNR, CDR2 FQNEAQ (reference sequence). J gave up 3 bases and V 2 bases, and 18 bases lay outside the gene matches. The CDR3 region has the DNA TGTGCCAGCAGCTTAATGGAAACCACAGGGGCCCCCCTCGACTATGGCTACACCTTC. This codes for CASSLMETTGAPLDYGYTF. Based on the CDR3 plus reference TRBV7-9 and TRBJ1-2, the full variable domain is DTGVSQNPRHKITKRGQNVTFRCDPISEHNRLYWYRQTLGQGPEFLTYFQNEAQLEKSRLLSDRFSAERPKGSFSTLEIQRTEQGDSAMYLCASSLMETTGAPLDYGYTFGSGTRLTVV.

The chain uses TRBV19 and TRBJ1-1; D is ambiguous. V lost 1 base, J lost 0 bases, and 9 bases lay in between. CDR1 LNHDA and CDR2 SQIVND come from the germline V gene (reference sequence). The CDR3 spans 15 residues. For the CDR3, the DNA is TGTGCCAGTAGTATAGGTCCAAGCCTGAACACTGAAGCTTTCTTT. Its translation: CASSIGPSLNTEAFF.

J is TRBJ2-5 and V is TRBV10-3, with 9 bases that match TRBD2. Germline CDR1 is ENHRY and CDR2 is SYGVKD. The CDR3 is 15 amino acids. With 5 bases clipped from V and 5 bases from J, the junction kept 9 bases outside the gene matches. The CDR3 here is CAISSRGGGGETQYF. In DNA form, the CDR3 reads TGTGCCATCAGTTCCCGCGGGGGGGGCGGGGAGACCCAGTACTTC.

The chain carries TRBV9 and TRBJ2-1, with TRBD2 matching 7 bases. J was trimmed by 0 bases and V by 5 bases; bases with no gene match: 5. Per the germline V gene, CDR1 is SGDLS and CDR2 is YYNGEE. The CDR3 is 15 residues long. The DNA for the CDR3 is TGTGCCAGCAGTGTGGGGGGGAACTCCTACAATGAGCAGTTCTTC. This sequence encodes CASSVGGNSYNEQFF. The full variable domain, in which reference TRBV9 and TRBJ2-1 provide the parts outside the CDR3, is DSGVTQTPKHLITATGQRVTLRCSPRSGDLSVYWYQQSLDQGLQFLIQYYNGEERAKGNILERFSAQQFPDLHSELNLSSLELGDSALYFCASSVGGNSYNEQFFGPGTRLTVL.

The genes are TRBV5-5 and TRBJ1-2; 10 bases map to TRBD1. J lost 4 bases, V lost 3 bases, and 3 bases had no gene match. CDR1 SGHKS and CDR2 YYEKEE come from the germline V gene (reference sequence). The CDR3 extends over 14 amino acids. The CDR3 protein is CASSSTGGSYGYTF. The CDR3 bases are TGTGCCAGCAGCTCGACAGGGGGCAGCTATGGCTACACCTTC.

The chain is built from TRBV5-1 and TRBJ2-2; 12 bases are a match to TRBD2. CDR3 size: 15 residues. The germline CDR1 and CDR2 sequences are SGHRS and YFSETQ. V lost 3 bases and J lost 10; bases outside the gene matches: 7. CDR3 sequence reads: CASSSSGGALAELFF. Written as DNA, the CDR3 is TGCGCCAGCAGCTCTAGCGGGGGGGCCCTCGCGGAGCTGTTTTTT.

The gene calls are TRBV6-5 and TRBJ1-1; D is perhaps TRBD1 (6 bases). This CDR3 spans 15 amino acids. Germline loops: CDR1 MNHEY, CDR2 SVGAGI. V lost 6 bases to trimming and J lost 5 bases, with 19 bases between them. CDR3 in amino acids: CASSLGTGLETEAFF. CDR3 nucleotides: TGTGCCAGCAGCTTGGGAACAGGGTTGGAGACTGAAGCTTTCTTT.

The chain is built from TRBV2 and TRBJ2-3; no definite D call. V was cut by 6 bases and J by 6 bases, with 13 bases left in between. The CDR3 runs to 13 residues. Germline CDR1 reads SNHLY; CDR2 reads FYNNEI. The CDR3 sequence: CASRALESDTQYF. DNA of the CDR3: TGTGCCAGCAGGGCCCTAGAGTCCGATACGCAGTATTTT.